A selection of T cell receptor beta chains follows, all from one sample in a study of blood T cell repertoires in COVID-19. The method was immunoSEQ multiplex PCR; TCRdb's version includes in-frame clones alone and lacks a portion of them. The table shows 200,000 to 250,000 clones, with about 86% occurring only once. The specimen was PBMCs or T cells enriched from blood (not recorded which). These TCRs come from a woman aged 45-65 years with acute COVID-19. Each CDR3 is given with its conserved first and last residue. The D gene is left open where the match is weak. Where a row states a size, it is once, few, many or the class of an expanded clone; other rows omit it.

v_call,d_call,j_call,clone_size,cdr3_aa,cdr3_nt
TRBV19,-,TRBJ1-2,once,CASSIPGTPNYGYTF,TGTGCCAGTAGTATTCCCGGGACACCTAACTATGGCTACACCTTC
TRBV7-2,-,TRBJ1-5,-,CASSLAGASNQPQHF,TGTGCCAGCAGCTTAGCGGGGGCGAGCAATCAGCCCCAGCATTTT
TRBV29-1,TRBD2,TRBJ2-1,-,CSVKHLAGGNNEQFF,TGCAGCGTTAAACACTTAGCGGGAGGGAACAATGAGCAGTTCTTC
TRBV2,-,TRBJ1-1,few,CASRGQILTEAFF,TGTGCCAGCAGGGGGCAAATACTCACTGAAGCTTTCTTT
TRBV5-1,TRBD2,TRBJ2-1,-,CASSPKPPLSGRAQGNEQFF,TGCGCCAGCAGCCCTAAGCCACCCCTAAGCGGGAGGGCCCAAGGCAATGAGCAGTTCTTC
TRBV5-8,-,TRBJ1-5,-,CASSLFGDNQPQHF,TGTGCCAGCAGCTTGTTCGGTGACAATCAGCCCCAGCATTTT
TRBV5-1,-,TRBJ1-3,-,CASSRGRENTIYF,TGCGCCAGCAGCAGGGGCAGGGAAAACACCATATATTTT
TRBV11-2,-,TRBJ2-4,-,CASSLDGHKGDIQYF,TGTGCCAGCAGCTTAGATGGCCACAAGGGGGACATTCAGTACTTC
TRBV7-3,TRBD1,TRBJ2-1,-,CASSLKGQVHNEQFF,TGTGCCAGCAGCTTAAAGGGACAGGTCCACAATGAGCAGTTCTTC
TRBV10-3,TRBD1,TRBJ1-4,-,CAIREDRGGEKLFF,TGTGCCATCAGAGAAGACAGGGGAGGCGAAAAACTGTTTTTT
TRBV28,-,TRBJ1-1,-,CASSLGARRVEAFF,TGTGCCAGCAGTTTAGGGGCCCGGAGGGTGGAAGCTTTCTTT
TRBV2,-,TRBJ2-2,-,CASNRAGQWTGELFF,TGTGCCAGCAATCGCGCGGGGCAGTGGACCGGGGAGCTGTTTTTT
TRBV7-2,-,TRBJ1-2,-,CASSLQANYGYTF,TGTGCCAGCAGCCTACAGGCTAACTATGGCTACACCTTC
TRBV3-1/TRBV3-2,-,TRBJ1-1,-,CASSQDLGGGAFF,TGTGCCAGCAGCCAAGATCTGGGGGGGGGAGCTTTCTTT
TRBV18,-,TRBJ2-3,-,CASSPAGDTQYF,TGTGCCAGCTCACCGGCGGGAGATACGCAGTATTTT
TRBV7-9,-,TRBJ1-1,-,CASSLGNRVITEAFF,TGTGCCAGCAGCTTAGGAAACAGGGTGATCACTGAAGCTTTCTTT
TRBV7-2,-,TRBJ1-1,-,CASSSHSSGTEAFF,TGTGCCAGCAGCTCCCACAGTTCGGGGACTGAAGCTTTCTTT
TRBV4-1,-,TRBJ2-6,-,CASSQLSGANVLTF,TGCGCCAGCAGCCAATTATCTGGGGCCAACGTCCTGACTTTC
TRBV7-9,-,TRBJ2-1,-,CASSLSTGYNEQFF,TGTGCCAGCAGCTTGTCGACGGGTTACAATGAGCAGTTCTTC
TRBV27,-,TRBJ2-1,-,CASSSLGRGDNNEQFF,TGTGCCAGCAGTTCCCTCGGCAGGGGGGATAACAATGAGCAGTTCTTC
TRBV7-2,-,TRBJ2-7,-,CASSSQRVGPYEQYF,TGTGCCAGCAGCTCCCAGCGGGTGGGACCCTACGAGCAGTACTTC
TRBV20-1,-,TRBJ2-3,-,CSARVPDTQYF,TGCAGTGCTAGAGTTCCGGATACGCAGTATTTT
TRBV27,TRBD2,TRBJ2-3,-,CASSLSIASGRARDTDTQYF,TGTGCCAGCAGTTTATCGATAGCTAGCGGGAGGGCCCGGGACACAGATACGCAGTATTTT
TRBV27,-,TRBJ1-2,once,CASSFQTEFYGYTF,TGTGCCAGCAGTTTCCAAACAGAGTTCTATGGCTACACCTTC